Sequencing of this T cell receptor (beta chain) was carried out in a study of cytomegalovirus exposure and HLA in healthy donors. Researchers ran the PCR with 60 Vbeta and 13 Jbeta primers. Data came from immunoSEQ multiplex PCR; TCRdb stores just in-frame clones and leaves some out. The sample gives some 99,000 clones, 60% to 75% of which show up once; over 1% is in the top ten. The source material was PBMCs. The TCR was taken from a female donor in good health and CMV-seronegative.

As DNA, the CDR3 is TGTGCCAGCAGCTTCGACTACGCCTCTGGAAACACCATATATTTT. Residues: CASSFDYASGNTIYF. The V call is TRBV7-2, the J call TRBJ1-3; D gene unclear. The CDR3 covers 15 residues. Between the trimmed V and J ends, which lost 3 bases and 0 bases, there was a span of 9 bases. From germline, CDR1 is SGHTA and CDR2 FQGNSA.